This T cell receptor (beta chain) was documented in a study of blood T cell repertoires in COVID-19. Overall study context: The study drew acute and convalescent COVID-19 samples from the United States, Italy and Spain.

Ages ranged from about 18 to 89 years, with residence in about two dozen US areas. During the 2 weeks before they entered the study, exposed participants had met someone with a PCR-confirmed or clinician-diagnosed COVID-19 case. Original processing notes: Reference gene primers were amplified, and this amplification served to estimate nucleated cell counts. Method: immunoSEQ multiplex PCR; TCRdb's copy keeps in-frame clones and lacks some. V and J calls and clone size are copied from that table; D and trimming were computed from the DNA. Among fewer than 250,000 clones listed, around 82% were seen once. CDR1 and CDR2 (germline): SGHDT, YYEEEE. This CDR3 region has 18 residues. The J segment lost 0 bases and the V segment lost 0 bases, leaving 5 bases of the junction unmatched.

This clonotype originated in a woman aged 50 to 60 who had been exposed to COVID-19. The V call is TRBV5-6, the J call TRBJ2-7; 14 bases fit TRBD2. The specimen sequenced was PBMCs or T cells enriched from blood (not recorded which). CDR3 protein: CASSLGGTSGGYSYEQYF. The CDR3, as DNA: TGTGCCAGCAGCTTGGGAGGGACTAGCGGGGGTTACTCCTACGAGCAGTACTTC.